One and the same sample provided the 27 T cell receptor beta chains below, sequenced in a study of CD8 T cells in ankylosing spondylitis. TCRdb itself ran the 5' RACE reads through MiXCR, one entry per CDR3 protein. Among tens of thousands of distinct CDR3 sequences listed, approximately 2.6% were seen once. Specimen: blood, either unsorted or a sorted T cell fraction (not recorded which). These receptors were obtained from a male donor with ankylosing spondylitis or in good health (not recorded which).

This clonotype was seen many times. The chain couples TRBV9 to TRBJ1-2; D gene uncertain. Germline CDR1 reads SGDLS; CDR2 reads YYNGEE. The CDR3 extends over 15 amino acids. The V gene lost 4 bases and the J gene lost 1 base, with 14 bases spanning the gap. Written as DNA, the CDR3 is TGTGCCAGCAGCATGGGTCGGGTCATTAACTATGGCTACACCTTC. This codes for CASSMGRVINYGYTF.

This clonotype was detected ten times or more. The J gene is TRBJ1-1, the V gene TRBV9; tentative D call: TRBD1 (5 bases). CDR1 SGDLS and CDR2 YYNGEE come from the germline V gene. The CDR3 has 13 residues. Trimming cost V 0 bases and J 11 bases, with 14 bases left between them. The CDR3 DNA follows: TGTGCCAGCAGCGTAGGCCCCGGGACTCGGGCTTTCTTT. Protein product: CASSVGPGTRAFF. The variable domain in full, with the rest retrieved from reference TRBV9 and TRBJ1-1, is DSGVTQTPKHLITATGQRVTLRCSPRSGDLSVYWYQQSLDQGLQFLIQYYNGEERAKGNILERFSAQQFPDLHSELNLSSLELGDSALYFCASSVGPGTRAFFGQGTRLTVV.

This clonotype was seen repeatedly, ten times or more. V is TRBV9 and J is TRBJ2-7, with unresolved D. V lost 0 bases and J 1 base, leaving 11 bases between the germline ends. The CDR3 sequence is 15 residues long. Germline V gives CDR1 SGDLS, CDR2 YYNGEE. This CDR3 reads CASSVGVTPSYEQYF. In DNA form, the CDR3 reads TGTGCCAGCAGCGTAGGAGTGACCCCTTCCTACGAGCAGTACTTC.

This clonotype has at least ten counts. The chain's CDR3 is CASSVLANTDTQYF. As DNA, the CDR3 is TGTGCCAGCAGCGTACTAGCGAACACAGATACGCAGTATTTT. V usage is TRBV9 and J usage is TRBJ2-3, with a weak D call TRBD2 (6 bases). The CDR3 spans 14 residues. The V and J ends lost 1 base and 2 bases respectively, with 8 bases between them. Germline loops: CDR1 SGDLS, CDR2 YYNGEE.

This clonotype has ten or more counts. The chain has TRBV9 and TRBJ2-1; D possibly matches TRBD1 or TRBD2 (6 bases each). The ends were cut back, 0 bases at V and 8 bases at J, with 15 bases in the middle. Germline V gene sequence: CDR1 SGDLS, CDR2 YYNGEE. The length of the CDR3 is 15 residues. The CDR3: CASSVVGGRGDEQFF. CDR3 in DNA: TGTGCCAGCAGCGTAGTAGGGGGAAGGGGGGATGAGCAGTTCTTC.

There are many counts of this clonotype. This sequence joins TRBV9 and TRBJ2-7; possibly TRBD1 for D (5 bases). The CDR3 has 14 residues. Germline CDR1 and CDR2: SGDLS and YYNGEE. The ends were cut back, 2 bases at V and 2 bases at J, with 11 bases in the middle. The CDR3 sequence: CASSVGHNTYEQYF. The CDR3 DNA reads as TGTGCCAGCAGCGTTGGACATAACACCTACGAGCAGTACTTC.

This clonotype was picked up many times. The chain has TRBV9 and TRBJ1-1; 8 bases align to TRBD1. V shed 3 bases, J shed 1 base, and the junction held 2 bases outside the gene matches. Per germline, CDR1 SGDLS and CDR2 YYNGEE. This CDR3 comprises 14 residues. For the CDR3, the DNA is TGTGCCAGCAGCGCCGGACAGGGGAACACTGAAGCTTTCTTT. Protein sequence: CASSAGQGNTEAFF.

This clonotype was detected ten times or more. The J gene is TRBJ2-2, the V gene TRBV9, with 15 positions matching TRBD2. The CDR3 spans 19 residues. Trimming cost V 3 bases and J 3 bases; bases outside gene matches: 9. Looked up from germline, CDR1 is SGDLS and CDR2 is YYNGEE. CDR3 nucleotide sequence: TGTGCCAGCAGCGCTTACCCGGGACTAGCGGGAGGTTACACCGGGGAGCTGTTTTTT. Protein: CASSAYPGLAGGYTGELFF.

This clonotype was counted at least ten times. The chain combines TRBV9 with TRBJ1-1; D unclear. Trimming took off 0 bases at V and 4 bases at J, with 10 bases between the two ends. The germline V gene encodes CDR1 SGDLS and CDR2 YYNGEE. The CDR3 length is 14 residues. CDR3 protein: CASSVVETGTEAFF. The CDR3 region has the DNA TGTGCCAGCAGCGTAGTTGAGACCGGCACTGAAGCTTTCTTT.

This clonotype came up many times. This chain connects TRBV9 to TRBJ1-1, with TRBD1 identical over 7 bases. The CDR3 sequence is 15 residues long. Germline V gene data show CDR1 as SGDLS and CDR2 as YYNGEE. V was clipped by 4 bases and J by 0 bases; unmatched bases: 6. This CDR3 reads CASSLHDRVNTEAFF. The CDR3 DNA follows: TGTGCCAGCAGCTTACACGACAGGGTGAACACTGAAGCTTTCTTT.

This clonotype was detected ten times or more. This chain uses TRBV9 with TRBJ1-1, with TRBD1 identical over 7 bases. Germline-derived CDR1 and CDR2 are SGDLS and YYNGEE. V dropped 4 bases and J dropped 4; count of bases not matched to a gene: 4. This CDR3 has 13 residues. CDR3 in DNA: TGTGCCAGCAGCCCCCAGGGGGGCACTGAAGCTTTCTTT. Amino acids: CASSPQGGTEAFF.

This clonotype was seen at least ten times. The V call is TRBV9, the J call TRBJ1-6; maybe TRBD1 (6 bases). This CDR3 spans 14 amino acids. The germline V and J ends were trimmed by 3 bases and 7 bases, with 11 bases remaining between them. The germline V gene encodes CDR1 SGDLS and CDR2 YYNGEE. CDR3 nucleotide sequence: TGTGCCAGCAGCGCCGGACAGCTGAATTCACCCCTCCACTTT. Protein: CASSAGQLNSPLHF.

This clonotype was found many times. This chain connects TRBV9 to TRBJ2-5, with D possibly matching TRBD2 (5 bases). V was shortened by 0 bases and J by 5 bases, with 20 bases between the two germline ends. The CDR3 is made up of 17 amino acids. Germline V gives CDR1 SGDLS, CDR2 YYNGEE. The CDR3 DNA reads TGTGCCAGCAGCGTAGGAGTTTGGGAGAAAAGGACGGAGACCCAGTACTTC. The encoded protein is CASSVGVWEKRTETQYF.

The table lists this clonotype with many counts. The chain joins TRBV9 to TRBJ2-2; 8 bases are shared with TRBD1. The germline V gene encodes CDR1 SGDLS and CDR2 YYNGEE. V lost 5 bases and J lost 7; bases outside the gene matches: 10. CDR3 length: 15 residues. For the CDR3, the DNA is TGTGCCAGCAGGATAGGACAGGGTAACGGCGGGGAGCTGTTTTTT. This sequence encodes CASRIGQGNGGELFF. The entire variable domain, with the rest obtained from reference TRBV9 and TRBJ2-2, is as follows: DSGVTQTPKHLITATGQRVTLRCSPRSGDLSVYWYQQSLDQGLQFLIQYYNGEERAKGNILERFSAQQFPDLHSELNLSSLELGDSALYFCASRIGQGNGGELFFGEGSRLTVL.

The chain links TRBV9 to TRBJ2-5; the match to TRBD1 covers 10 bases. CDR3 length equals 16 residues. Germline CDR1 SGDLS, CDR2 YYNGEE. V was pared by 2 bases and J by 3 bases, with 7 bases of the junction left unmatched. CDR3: CASSVDRGLREETQYF. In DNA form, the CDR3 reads TGTGCCAGCAGCGTTGACAGGGGGCTTCGAGAAGAGACCCAGTACTTC.

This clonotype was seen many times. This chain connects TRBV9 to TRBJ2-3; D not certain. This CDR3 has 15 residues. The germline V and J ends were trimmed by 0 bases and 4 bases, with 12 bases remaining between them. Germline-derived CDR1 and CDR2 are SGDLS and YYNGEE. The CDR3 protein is CASSVEGARADTQYF. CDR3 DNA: TGTGCCAGCAGCGTAGAGGGCGCTAGAGCAGATACGCAGTATTTT.

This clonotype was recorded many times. CDR3 loop: CASSGRLSNTGELFF. The CDR3 DNA sequence: TGTGCCAGCAGTGGGAGGCTCTCGAACACCGGGGAGCTGTTTTTT. This chain connects TRBV9 to TRBJ2-2; tentatively, D is TRBD2 (6 bases). Germline loops: CDR1 SGDLS, CDR2 YYNGEE. V was trimmed by 5 bases and J by 0 bases, leaving 11 bases between them. This CDR3 is 15 amino acids long.

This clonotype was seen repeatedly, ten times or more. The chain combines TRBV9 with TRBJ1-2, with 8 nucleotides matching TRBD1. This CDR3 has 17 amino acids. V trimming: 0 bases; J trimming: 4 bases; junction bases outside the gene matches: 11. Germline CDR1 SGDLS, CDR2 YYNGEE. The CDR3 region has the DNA TGTGCCAGCAGCGTAGGGCCTTCCGGACAGGGAACCTATGGCTACACCTTC. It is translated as CASSVGPSGQGTYGYTF.

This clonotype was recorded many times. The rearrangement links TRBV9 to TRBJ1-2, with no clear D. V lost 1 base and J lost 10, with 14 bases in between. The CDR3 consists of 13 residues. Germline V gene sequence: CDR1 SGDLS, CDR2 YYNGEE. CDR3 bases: TGTGCCAGCAGCGTACAACGCCAATCCTCCTACACCTTC. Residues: CASSVQRQSSYTF.

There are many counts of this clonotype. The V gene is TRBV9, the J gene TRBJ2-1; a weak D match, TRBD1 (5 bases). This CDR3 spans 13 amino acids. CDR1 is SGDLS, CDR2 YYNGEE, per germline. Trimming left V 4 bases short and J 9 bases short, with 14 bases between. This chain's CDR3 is CASSPEGAGEQFF. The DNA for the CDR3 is TGTGCCAGCAGCCCCGAAGGGGCAGGTGAGCAGTTCTTC.

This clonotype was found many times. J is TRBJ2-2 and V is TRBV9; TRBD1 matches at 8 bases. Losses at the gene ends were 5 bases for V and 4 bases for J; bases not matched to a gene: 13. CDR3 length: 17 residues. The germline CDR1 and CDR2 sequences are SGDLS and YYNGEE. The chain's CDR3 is CASSPRQGSKITGELFF. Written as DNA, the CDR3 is TGTGCCAGCAGTCCGAGACAGGGGTCAAAGATCACCGGGGAGCTGTTTTTT.

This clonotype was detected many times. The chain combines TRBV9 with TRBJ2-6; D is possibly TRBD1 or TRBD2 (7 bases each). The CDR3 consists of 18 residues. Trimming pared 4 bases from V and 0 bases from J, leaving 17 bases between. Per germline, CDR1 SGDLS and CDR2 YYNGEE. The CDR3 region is CASSYSSGGVSGANVLTF. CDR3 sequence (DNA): TGTGCCAGCAGCTACTCGTCAGGGGGGGTCTCTGGGGCCAACGTCCTGACTTTC.

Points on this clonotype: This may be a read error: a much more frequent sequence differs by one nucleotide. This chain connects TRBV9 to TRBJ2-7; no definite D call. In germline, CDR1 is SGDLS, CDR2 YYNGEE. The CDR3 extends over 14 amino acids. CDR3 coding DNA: TGTGCCAGCAGCCCCCTGGTGAGCTCCTCCGAGCAGTACTTC. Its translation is CASSPLVSSSEQYF.

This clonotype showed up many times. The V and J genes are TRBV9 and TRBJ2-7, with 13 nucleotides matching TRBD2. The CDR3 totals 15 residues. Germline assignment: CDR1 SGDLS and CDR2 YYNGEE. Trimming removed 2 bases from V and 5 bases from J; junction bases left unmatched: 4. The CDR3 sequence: CASSVRTSGSNEQYF. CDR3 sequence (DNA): TGTGCCAGCAGCGTGAGGACTAGCGGGAGTAACGAGCAGTACTTC.

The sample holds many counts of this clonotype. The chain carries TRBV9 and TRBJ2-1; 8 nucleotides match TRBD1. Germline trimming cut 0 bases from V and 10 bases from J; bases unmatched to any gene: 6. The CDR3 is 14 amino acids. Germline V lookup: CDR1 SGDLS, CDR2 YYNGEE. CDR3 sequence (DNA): TGTGCCAGCAGCGTAGCATCGGACAGGGTAGAGCAGTTCTTC. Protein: CASSVASDRVEQFF. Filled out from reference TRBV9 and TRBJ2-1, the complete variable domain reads DSGVTQTPKHLITATGQRVTLRCSPRSGDLSVYWYQQSLDQGLQFLIQYYNGEERAKGNILERFSAQQFPDLHSELNLSSLELGDSALYFCASSVASDRVEQFFGPGTRLTVL.

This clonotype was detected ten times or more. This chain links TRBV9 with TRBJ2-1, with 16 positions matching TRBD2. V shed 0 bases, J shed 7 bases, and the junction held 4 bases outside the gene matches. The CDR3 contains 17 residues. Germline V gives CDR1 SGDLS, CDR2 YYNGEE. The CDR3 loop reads CASSVGGTSGRGNEQFF. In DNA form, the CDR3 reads TGTGCCAGCAGCGTAGGGGGGACTAGCGGGAGGGGAAATGAGCAGTTCTTC.

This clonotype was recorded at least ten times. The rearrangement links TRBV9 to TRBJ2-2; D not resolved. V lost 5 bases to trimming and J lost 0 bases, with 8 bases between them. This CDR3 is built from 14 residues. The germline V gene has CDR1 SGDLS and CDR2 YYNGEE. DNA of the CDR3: TGTGCCAGCAGGGATCGGTCGAACACCGGGGAGCTGTTTTTT. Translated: CASRDRSNTGELFF.